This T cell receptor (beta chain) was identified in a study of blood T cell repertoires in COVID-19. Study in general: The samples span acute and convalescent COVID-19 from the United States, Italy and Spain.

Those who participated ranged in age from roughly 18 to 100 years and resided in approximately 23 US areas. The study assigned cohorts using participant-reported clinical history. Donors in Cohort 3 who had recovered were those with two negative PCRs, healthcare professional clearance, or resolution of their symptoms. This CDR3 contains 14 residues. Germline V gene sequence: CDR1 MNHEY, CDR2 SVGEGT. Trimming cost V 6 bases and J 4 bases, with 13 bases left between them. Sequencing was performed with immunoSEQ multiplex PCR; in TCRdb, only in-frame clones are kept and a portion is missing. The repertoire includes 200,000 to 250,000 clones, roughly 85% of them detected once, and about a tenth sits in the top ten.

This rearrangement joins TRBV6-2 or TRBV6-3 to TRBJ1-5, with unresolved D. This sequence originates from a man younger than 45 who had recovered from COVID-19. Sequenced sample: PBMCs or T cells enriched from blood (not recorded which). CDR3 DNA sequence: TGTGCCAGCAGCATCGGGAATTTTAATCAGCCCCAGCATTTT. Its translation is CASSIGNFNQPQHF.